These T cell receptor beta chains were read from a single sample in a study of identical twins. MiXCR was run by TCRdb on the 5' RACE reads, yielding one entry per CDR3 protein. In the table there are under 900,000 distinct CDR3 sequences, approximately 13% of which are singletons. These sequences were also reported in another study, on yellow fever vaccine responses in identical twins.

What was sequenced was PBMCs. These receptors were taken from a woman younger than 35 in good health. CDR3s include the opening cysteine and the closing phenylalanine or tryptophan. Fields, in order: D gene, V gene, J gene, clone size, CDR3 protein, CDR3 DNA. D genes are given only for firm matches. A clone size is listed for some rows: how often the clone was seen (once, few, many), or a class if it is expanded.

d_gene: -; v_gene: TRBV12-3/TRBV12-4; j_gene: TRBJ2-6; abundance: -; CDR3aa: CASSLGGAALSGANVLTF; CDR3nt: TGTGCCAGCAGTTTAGGAGGGGCCGCCCTCTCTGGGGCCAACGTCCTGACTTTC
d_gene: TRBD1; v_gene: TRBV5-8; j_gene: TRBJ1-1; abundance: few; CDR3aa: CASSWGTGRGTEAFF; CDR3nt: TGTGCCAGCAGCTGGGGGACAGGTAGAGGAACTGAAGCTTTCTTT
d_gene: -; v_gene: TRBV7-7; j_gene: TRBJ2-2; abundance: many; CDR3aa: CASSSPSLPGELFF; CDR3nt: TGTGCCAGCAGCTCCCCTAGCTTACCCGGGGAGCTGTTTTTT
d_gene: -; v_gene: TRBV28; j_gene: TRBJ1-5; abundance: few; CDR3aa: CASSLFFDRSPEPQHF; CDR3nt: TGTGCCAGCAGTTTATTCTTTGACAGGTCCCCGGAGCCCCAGCATTTT
d_gene: TRBD2; v_gene: TRBV6-1; j_gene: TRBJ2-1; abundance: few; CDR3aa: CASSDTSGFYNEQFF; CDR3nt: TGTGCCAGCAGTGACACTAGCGGCTTCTACAATGAGCAGTTCTTC
d_gene: TRBD2; v_gene: TRBV10-3; j_gene: TRBJ2-1; abundance: -; CDR3aa: CASYEGLADTNEQFF; CDR3nt: TGTGCCAGCTACGAAGGACTAGCCGATACCAATGAGCAGTTCTTC
d_gene: -; v_gene: TRBV5-1; j_gene: TRBJ2-7; abundance: few; CDR3aa: CASSLRKSGDTYEQYF; CDR3nt: TGCGCCAGCAGCTTGAGGAAAAGCGGAGATACCTACGAGCAGTACTTC
d_gene: TRBD1; v_gene: TRBV5-1; j_gene: TRBJ2-2; abundance: few; CDR3aa: CASSFGGQGAIGELFF; CDR3nt: TGCGCCAGCAGCTTCGGGGGACAGGGGGCTATCGGGGAGCTGTTTTTT
d_gene: -; v_gene: TRBV27; j_gene: TRBJ2-2; abundance: few; CDR3aa: CASSLAYPLTGELFF; CDR3nt: TGTGCCAGCAGTTTAGCCTATCCTCTGACCGGGGAGCTGTTTTTT
d_gene: -; v_gene: TRBV21-1; j_gene: TRBJ1-1; abundance: few; CDR3aa: CASTTLGAGGNTEAFF; CDR3nt: TGTGCCAGCACCACACTCGGAGCGGGGGGGAACACTGAAGCTTTCTTT
d_gene: -; v_gene: TRBV7-9; j_gene: TRBJ1-6; abundance: -; CDR3aa: CASSPDRTSNSPLHF; CDR3nt: TGTGCCAGCAGCCCTGACAGGACCTCTAATTCACCCCTCCACTTT
d_gene: TRBD1; v_gene: TRBV6-1; j_gene: TRBJ1-4; abundance: few; CDR3aa: CASKQDRREKLFF; CDR3nt: TGTGCCAGCAAACAGGACAGGCGTGAAAAACTGTTTTTT
d_gene: -; v_gene: TRBV11-3; j_gene: TRBJ2-2; abundance: few; CDR3aa: CASSLDLIGRATGELFF; CDR3nt: TGTGCCAGCAGCTTAGATCTAATTGGGCGGGCGACCGGGGAGCTGTTTTTT
d_gene: -; v_gene: TRBV5-1; j_gene: TRBJ2-4; abundance: -; CDR3aa: CASSPHRVGNIQYF; CDR3nt: TGCGCCAGCAGCCCTCACAGGGTTGGAAACATTCAGTACTTC
d_gene: TRBD2; v_gene: TRBV28; j_gene: TRBJ2-1; abundance: few; CDR3aa: CASSPISVRGREGRYNEQFF; CDR3nt: TGTGCCAGCAGTCCCATCTCGGTCCGTGGGCGGGAGGGCCGTTACAATGAGCAGTTCTTC
d_gene: TRBD1; v_gene: TRBV7-8; j_gene: TRBJ2-7; abundance: many; CDR3aa: CASSPRTGDYEQYF; CDR3nt: TGTGCCAGCAGCCCACGGACAGGGGATTACGAGCAGTACTTC
d_gene: -; v_gene: TRBV3-1; j_gene: TRBJ2-7; abundance: -; CDR3aa: CASSQVPESPYEQYF; CDR3nt: TGTGCCAGCAGCCAAGTTCCCGAGAGCCCCTACGAGCAGTACTTC
d_gene: TRBD2; v_gene: TRBV7-2; j_gene: TRBJ2-1; abundance: many; CDR3aa: CASSLAIGGGNEQFF; CDR3nt: TGTGCCAGCAGCTTAGCCATCGGGGGGGGCAATGAGCAGTTCTTC
d_gene: TRBD1; v_gene: TRBV7-9; j_gene: TRBJ2-7; abundance: many; CDR3aa: CASSFGDRAYEQYF; CDR3nt: TGTGCCAGCAGCTTTGGGGACAGGGCATACGAGCAGTACTTC
d_gene: -; v_gene: TRBV25-1; j_gene: TRBJ1-1; abundance: few; CDR3aa: CASSESTVRLNTEAFF; CDR3nt: TGTGCCAGCAGTGAATCGACAGTTCGGCTGAACACTGAAGCTTTCTTT
d_gene: -; v_gene: TRBV20-1; j_gene: TRBJ1-1; abundance: few; CDR3aa: CSARDPGKSQNTEAFF; CDR3nt: TGCAGTGCTAGAGATCCCGGGAAGAGCCAGAACACTGAAGCTTTCTTT
d_gene: -; v_gene: TRBV10-2; j_gene: TRBJ2-1; abundance: few; CDR3aa: CASSPWLDEQFF; CDR3nt: TGCGCCAGCAGTCCTTGGCTGGATGAGCAGTTCTTC
d_gene: TRBD1; v_gene: TRBV6-5; j_gene: TRBJ2-5; abundance: few; CDR3aa: CASSYSDRAKETQYF; CDR3nt: TGTGCCAGCAGTTACTCTGACAGGGCTAAAGAGACCCAGTACTTC